This T cell receptor (beta chain) was identified in a study of Ad26.COV2.S vaccination and SARS-CoV-2 variants. Turning to the study itself: Participant was drawn from the COV1001 Ad26.COV2.S trial arm.

Germline assignment: CDR1 MDHEN and CDR2 SYDVKM. CDR3 size: 14 residues. Trimming took off 6 bases at V and 2 bases at J, with 11 bases between the two ends. Remarks on this clone: Antigen specificity is unknown.

The treatment here: approximately 18 received Ad26.COV2.S at low or high dose, single or two shots; about 5 received placebo; per-sample allocation not given. Sampling happened 63 days after the first vaccine or placebo injection. The data were produced by immunoSEQ multiplex PCR, yet TCRdb's version contains in-frame clones alone and is incomplete. Of about 400,000 clones detected, 89% appear once; the ten largest clones hold under 2%. Whole-study findings and limits: Vaccinees showed greater spike-specific TCR breadth than placebo recipients.

This TCR was sampled from a person between 18 and 59 years old who received the Ad26.COV2.S COVID-19 vaccine or a placebo. This specimen was peripheral blood, taken in a trial of Ad26.COV2.S vaccine versus placebo. This chain links TRBV28 with TRBJ2-1; D uncertain. CDR3 nucleotide sequence: TGTGCCAGCAGGGAGAGTCGGGCCTACAATGAGCAGTTCTTC. It is translated as CASRESRAYNEQFF. The full variable domain, with the rest looked up from reference TRBV28 and TRBJ2-1, is DVKVTQSSRYLVKRTGEKVFLECVQDMDHENMFWYRQDPGLGLRLIYFSYDVKMKEKGDIPEGYSVSREKKERFSLILESASTNQTSMYLCASRESRAYNEQFFGPGTRLTVL.